This is a list of T cell receptor beta chains from one sample in a study of cytotoxic CD8 clonotypes in ibrutinib-treated CLL. Sequencing was performed with immunoSEQ multiplex PCR; in TCRdb, only in-frame clones are kept and a portion is missing. This table has some 310,000 clones, 80% appearing once. Specimen: PBMCs, collected before ibrutinib treatment. Source of these receptors: a human donor with chronic lymphocytic leukemia. Both conserved end residues are part of each CDR3. A D gene is named only where the DNA matches it firmly. Expanded clones are given a class, and other clones once, few, many or no size at all.

V: TRBV6-1; J: TRBJ1-5; size: once; D: NA; CDR3: CASSLQYRDQPQHF; DNA: TGTGCCAGCAGTTTACAATACAGGGATCAGCCCCAGCATTTT
V: TRBV7-9; J: TRBJ1-5; size: NA; D: NA; CDR3: CASSLSGDQPQHF; DNA: TGTGCCAGCAGCTTATCAGGGGATCAGCCCCAGCATTTT
V: TRBV7-3; J: TRBJ2-3; size: few; D: NA; CDR3: CASRLTSTDTQYF; DNA: TGTGCCAGCAGACTAACCAGCACAGATACGCAGTATTTT
V: TRBV28; J: TRBJ2-7; size: NA; D: TRBD1; CDR3: CASSPGGHYEQYF; DNA: TGTGCCAGCAGTCCAGGGGGCCACTACGAGCAGTACTTC
V: TRBV7-9; J: TRBJ2-5; size: NA; D: TRBD1; CDR3: CASSLVRGTQETQYF; DNA: TGTGCCAGCAGCTTAGTCAGGGGGACCCAAGAGACCCAGTACTTC
V: TRBV7-2; J: TRBJ1-3; size: NA; D: NA; CDR3: CASSPTRNTIYF; DNA: TGTGCCAGCAGCCCCACCAGAAACACCATATATTTT
V: TRBV19; J: TRBJ1-5; size: NA; D: TRBD1; CDR3: CASSLQGGGNQPQHF; DNA: TGTGCCAGTAGCCTTCAGGGGGGAGGCAATCAGCCCCAGCATTTT
V: TRBV19; J: TRBJ1-1; size: NA; D: NA; CDR3: CASSIGANKAFF; DNA: TGTGCCAGTAGTATAGGGGCAAACAAAGCTTTCTTT
V: TRBV5-8; J: TRBJ2-1; size: NA; D: TRBD2; CDR3: CASSPRSGRTNEQFF; DNA: TGTGCCAGCAGCCCTCGTAGCGGGAGGACGAATGAGCAGTTCTTC
V: TRBV7-3; J: TRBJ2-1; size: NA; D: TRBD2; CDR3: CASSPNIALAGAREQFF; DNA: TGTGCCAGCAGCCCAAATATCGCACTAGCGGGAGCCCGGGAGCAGTTCTTC
V: TRBV10-2; J: TRBJ1-5; size: NA; D: TRBD1; CDR3: CASSDGQGPNQPQHF; DNA: TGCGCCAGCAGTGATGGACAGGGCCCAAATCAGCCCCAGCATTTT
V: TRBV18; J: TRBJ1-1; size: NA; D: NA; CDR3: CASSPGDGGATEAFF; DNA: TGTGCCAGCTCACCCGGGGATGGGGGGGCAACTGAAGCTTTCTTT
V: TRBV7-2; J: TRBJ2-1; size: NA; D: TRBD2; CDR3: CASSLRWEGPGDNEQFF; DNA: TGTGCCAGCAGCTTACGGTGGGAGGGCCCAGGCGACAATGAGCAGTTCTTC
V: TRBV7-6; J: TRBJ2-7; size: NA; D: TRBD1; CDR3: CASSSGQGRYSYEQYF; DNA: TGTGCCAGCAGCTCAGGACAGGGTCGCTACTCCTACGAGCAGTACTTC
V: TRBV7-9; J: TRBJ2-1; size: once; D: NA; CDR3: CASRRGAGFGNEQFF; DNA: TGTGCCAGCAGACGCGGTGCAGGGTTCGGCAATGAGCAGTTCTTC
V: TRBV28; J: TRBJ2-1; size: NA; D: NA; CDR3: CASSDNEQFF; DNA: TGTGCCAGCAGCGACAATGAGCAGTTCTTC
V: TRBV7-9; J: TRBJ2-5; size: NA; D: NA; CDR3: CASSFGGSEETQYF; DNA: TGTGCCAGCAGCTTTGGAGGGAGCGAGGAGACCCAGTACTTC
V: TRBV30; J: TRBJ2-7; size: once; D: NA; CDR3: CAWRVKGADEQYF; DNA: TGTGCCTGGAGGGTAAAAGGAGCGGACGAGCAGTACTTC
V: TRBV11-2; J: TRBJ2-7; size: NA; D: NA; CDR3: CASSPWDKTYEQYF; DNA: TGTGCCAGCAGCCCGTGGGACAAAACCTACGAGCAGTACTTC
V: TRBV15; J: TRBJ1-4; size: NA; D: NA; CDR3: CATSRDRPVTTNEKLFF; DNA: TGTGCCACCAGCAGAGATAGGCCAGTTACAACTAATGAAAAACTGTTTTTT
V: TRBV7-9; J: TRBJ2-7; size: NA; D: NA; CDR3: CASIGRGEEQYF; DNA: TGTGCCAGCATAGGACGGGGCGAGGAGCAGTACTTC
V: TRBV6-5; J: TRBJ2-7; size: few; D: TRBD2; CDR3: CASSRVGLAGDEQYF; DNA: TGTGCCAGCAGCCGCGTGGGACTAGCGGGAGACGAGCAGTACTTC
V: TRBV19; J: TRBJ2-7; size: NA; D: NA; CDR3: CASSILPGTPLDEQYF; DNA: TGTGCCAGTAGTATACTCCCCGGGACACCCCTGGACGAGCAGTACTTC
V: TRBV6-9; J: TRBJ2-7; size: NA; D: NA; CDR3: CASSYSRLLSSYEQYF; DNA: TGTGCCAGCAGTTATTCGAGACTCCTGAGCTCCTACGAGCAGTACTTC
V: TRBV25-1; J: TRBJ2-1; size: NA; D: TRBD2; CDR3: CASSDFPSGSYNEQFF; DNA: TGTGCCAGCAGTGATTTTCCTAGCGGGTCCTACAATGAGCAGTTCTTC
V: TRBV5-4; J: TRBJ2-2; size: NA; D: TRBD2; CDR3: CASSLQTSRNTGELFF; DNA: TGTGCCAGCAGCTTGCAGACTAGCAGGAACACCGGGGAGCTGTTTTTT
V: TRBV10-2; J: TRBJ1-1; size: NA; D: NA; CDR3: CASSDFENTEAFF; DNA: TGCGCCAGCAGTGATTTCGAGAACACTGAAGCTTTCTTT
V: TRBV10-3; J: TRBJ2-2; size: NA; D: TRBD2; CDR3: CAISGTSGKGTGELFF; DNA: TGTGCCATCAGTGGGACTAGCGGGAAGGGCACCGGGGAGCTGTTTTTT
V: TRBV6-5; J: TRBJ2-1; size: NA; D: TRBD2; CDR3: CASSYSPAGGRRFF; DNA: TGTGCCAGCAGTTACTCGCCAGCGGGAGGGCGACGGTTCTTC
V: TRBV7-2; J: TRBJ1-2; size: NA; D: TRBD1; CDR3: CASSRNGYGTGVRYTF; DNA: TGTGCCAGCAGCAGAAACGGCTACGGGACAGGGGTGCGCTACACCTTC
V: TRBV19; J: TRBJ2-4; size: NA; D: NA; CDR3: CASSISMRRDIAKNIQYF; DNA: TGTGCCAGTAGTATAAGTATGAGAAGGGACATAGCCAAAAACATTCAGTACTTC
V: TRBV7-2; J: TRBJ1-5; size: NA; D: NA; CDR3: CASSFGFRGAQHF; DNA: TGTGCCAGCAGCTTTGGGTTCCGCGGGGCCCAGCATTTT
V: TRBV30; J: TRBJ2-7; size: once; D: NA; CDR3: CAWYGESYEQYF; DNA: TGTGCCTGGTACGGAGAATCCTACGAGCAGTACTTC
V: TRBV28; J: TRBJ2-7; size: NA; D: TRBD1; CDR3: CASTVGQGGYEQYF; DNA: TGTGCCAGTACAGTGGGACAGGGGGGCTACGAGCAGTACTTC
V: TRBV18; J: TRBJ2-5; size: NA; D: NA; CDR3: CASSPSTQETQYF; DNA: TGTGCCAGCTCACCGAGCACTCAAGAGACCCAGTACTTC
V: TRBV29-1; J: TRBJ2-5; size: NA; D: NA; CDR3: CSGALLGGETQYF; DNA: TGCAGCGGCGCATTGTTGGGGGGAGAGACCCAGTACTTC
V: TRBV11-2; J: TRBJ1-2; size: NA; D: NA; CDR3: CASSFHRQSYYGYTF; DNA: TGTGCCAGCAGCTTTCATCGACAGAGTTACTATGGCTACACCTTC
V: TRBV30; J: TRBJ2-4; size: NA; D: TRBD2; CDR3: CAWGGGFEQYF; DNA: TGTGCCTGGGGGGGAGGGTTCGAACAGTACTTC
V: TRBV28; J: TRBJ2-2; size: few; D: NA; CDR3: CASTRGGELFF; DNA: TGTGCCAGCACCCGGGGGGGGGAGCTGTTTTTT
V: TRBV11-2; J: TRBJ1-2; size: NA; D: TRBD1; CDR3: CASSLVGTADGYTF; DNA: TGTGCCAGCAGCTTAGTTGGGACAGCGGATGGCTACACCTTC
V: TRBV5-4; J: TRBJ2-2; size: NA; D: NA; CDR3: CASSLDRVLTGELFF; DNA: TGTGCCAGCAGCTTGGACAGGGTACTCACCGGGGAGCTGTTTTTT
V: TRBV18; J: TRBJ2-7; size: NA; D: TRBD1; CDR3: CASSPRPGTGSYEQYF; DNA: TGTGCCAGCTCACCACGTCCGGGGACAGGGTCGTACGAGCAGTACTTC
V: TRBV11-3; J: TRBJ2-7; size: NA; D: TRBD2; CDR3: CASSRRSGSLSHEQYF; DNA: TGTGCCAGCAGCCGACGTAGCGGGAGTCTTTCCCACGAGCAGTACTTC
V: TRBV19; J: TRBJ2-7; size: NA; D: TRBD2; CDR3: CASSIGAGASYEQYF; DNA: TGTGCCAGTAGTATCGGTGCGGGAGCCTCCTACGAGCAGTACTTC
V: TRBV5-1; J: TRBJ2-1; size: few; D: TRBD1; CDR3: CASTGTGDEQFF; DNA: TGCGCCAGCACCGGGACAGGGGATGAGCAGTTCTTC